This TCR beta chain was profiled in a study of breast tumors, draining lymph nodes, adjacent tissues. Study-level points and caveats: Tumor T cell lymph node origin was a supported hypothesis, not proven.

TCRdb ran MiXCR on the multiplex PCR reads and lists one entry per CDR3 protein. The data hold nearly 200,000 distinct CDR3 sequences, with around a third observed a single time. V gave up 2 bases and J gave up 0 bases, with 10 bases separating them. The CDR3 is made up of 14 amino acids. From germline, CDR1 is DFQATT and CDR2 SNEGSKA (reference sequence). Axillary draining lymph nodes of breast cancer patients supplied the node samples. Concerning this clonotype: As yet, its antigen is unknown.

V and J are TRBV20-1 and TRBJ1-1; D is ambiguous. The sequenced sample was axillary lymph node tissue. The receptor's source is a female donor with breast cancer. Some clones in this sample may be carry-over from other donors' samples. The CDR3 DNA reads TGCAGTGCTAGACACCTCCAGGTGAACACTGAAGCTTTCTTT. Translated, it gives CSARHLQVNTEAFF.